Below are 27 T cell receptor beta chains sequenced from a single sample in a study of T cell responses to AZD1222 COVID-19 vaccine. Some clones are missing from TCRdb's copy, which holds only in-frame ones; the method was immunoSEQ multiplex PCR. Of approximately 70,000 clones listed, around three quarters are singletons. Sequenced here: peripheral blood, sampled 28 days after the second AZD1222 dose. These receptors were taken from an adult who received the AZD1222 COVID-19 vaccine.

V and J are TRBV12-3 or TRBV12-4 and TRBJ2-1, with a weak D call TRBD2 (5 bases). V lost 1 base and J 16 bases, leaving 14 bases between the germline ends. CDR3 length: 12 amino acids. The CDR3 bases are TGTGCCAGCAGTTTAGGACTATGGAAGCTCTTCTTC. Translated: CASSLGLWKLFF.

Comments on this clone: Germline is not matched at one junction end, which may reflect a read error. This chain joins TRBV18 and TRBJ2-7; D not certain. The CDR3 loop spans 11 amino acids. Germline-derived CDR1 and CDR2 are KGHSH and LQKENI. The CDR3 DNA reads TGTGCCAGCTCAAGCTCCCACGAGCAGTACTTC. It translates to CASSSSHEQYF.

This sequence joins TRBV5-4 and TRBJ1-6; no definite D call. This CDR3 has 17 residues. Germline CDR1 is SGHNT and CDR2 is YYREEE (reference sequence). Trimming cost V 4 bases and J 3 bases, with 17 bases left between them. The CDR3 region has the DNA TGTGCCAGCAGCCGCGGGTCGGCCGATTACTATAATTCACCCCTCCACTTT. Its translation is CASSRGSADYYNSPLHF. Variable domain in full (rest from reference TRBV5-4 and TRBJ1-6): ETGVTQSPTHLIKTRGQQVTLRCSSQSGHNTVSWYQQALGQGPQFIFQYYREEENGRGNFPPRFSGLQFPNYSSELNVNALELDDSALYLCASSRGSADYYNSPLHFGNGTRLTVT.

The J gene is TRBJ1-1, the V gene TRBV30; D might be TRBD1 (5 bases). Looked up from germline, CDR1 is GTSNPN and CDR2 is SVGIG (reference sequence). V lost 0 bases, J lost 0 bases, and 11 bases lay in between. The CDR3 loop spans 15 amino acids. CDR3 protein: CAWSVGGGLNTEAFF. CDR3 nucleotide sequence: TGTGCCTGGAGTGTGGGGGGAGGATTGAACACTGAAGCTTTCTTT.

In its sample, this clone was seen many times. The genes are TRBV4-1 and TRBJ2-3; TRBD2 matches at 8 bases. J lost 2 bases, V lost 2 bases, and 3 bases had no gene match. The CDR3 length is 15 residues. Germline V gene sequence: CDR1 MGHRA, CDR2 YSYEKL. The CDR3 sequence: CASSQISGVTDTQYF. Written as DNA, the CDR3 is TGCGCCAGCAGCCAAATTAGCGGGGTCACAGATACGCAGTATTTT.

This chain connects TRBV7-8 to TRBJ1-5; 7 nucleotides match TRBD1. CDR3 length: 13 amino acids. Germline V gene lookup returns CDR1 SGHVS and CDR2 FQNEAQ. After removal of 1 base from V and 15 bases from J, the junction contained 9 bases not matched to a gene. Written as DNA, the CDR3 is TGTGCCAGCAGCTTAGGCCCCGGACAGGCCAGGCATTTT. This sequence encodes CASSLGPGQARHF. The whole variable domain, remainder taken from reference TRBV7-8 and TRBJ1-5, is GAGVSQSPRYKVAKRGQDVALRCDPISGHVSLFWYQQALGQGPEFLTYFQNEAQLDKSGLPSDRFFAERPEGSVSTLKIQRTQQEDSAVYLCASSLGPGQARHFGDGTRLSIL.

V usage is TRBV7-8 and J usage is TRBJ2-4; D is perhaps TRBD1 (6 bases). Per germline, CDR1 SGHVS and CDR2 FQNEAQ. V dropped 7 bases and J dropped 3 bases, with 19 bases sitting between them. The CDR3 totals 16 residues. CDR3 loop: CASTLEAGVGKNIQYF. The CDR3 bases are TGTGCCAGCACCCTAGAGGCAGGGGTAGGCAAAAACATTCAGTACTTC.

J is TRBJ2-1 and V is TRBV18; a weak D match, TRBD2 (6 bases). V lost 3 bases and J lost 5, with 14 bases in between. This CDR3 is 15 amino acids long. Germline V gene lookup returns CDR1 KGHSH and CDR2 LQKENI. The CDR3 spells CASSPFERADNEQFF. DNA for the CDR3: TGTGCCAGCTCACCGTTCGAGCGGGCCGACAATGAGCAGTTCTTC.

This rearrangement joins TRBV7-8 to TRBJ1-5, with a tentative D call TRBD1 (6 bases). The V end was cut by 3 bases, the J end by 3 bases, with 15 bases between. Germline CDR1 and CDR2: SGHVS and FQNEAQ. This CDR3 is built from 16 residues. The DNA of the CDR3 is TGTGCCAGCAGCTTCCGCGGAGGGGGAGTCAATCAGCCCCAGCATTTT. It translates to CASSFRGGGVNQPQHF.

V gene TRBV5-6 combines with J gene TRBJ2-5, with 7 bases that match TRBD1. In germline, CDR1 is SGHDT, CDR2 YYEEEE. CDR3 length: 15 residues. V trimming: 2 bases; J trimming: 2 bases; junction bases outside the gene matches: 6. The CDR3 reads CASSLPGQLQETQYF. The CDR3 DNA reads TGTGCCAGCAGCTTACCGGGACAGCTGCAAGAGACCCAGTACTTC.

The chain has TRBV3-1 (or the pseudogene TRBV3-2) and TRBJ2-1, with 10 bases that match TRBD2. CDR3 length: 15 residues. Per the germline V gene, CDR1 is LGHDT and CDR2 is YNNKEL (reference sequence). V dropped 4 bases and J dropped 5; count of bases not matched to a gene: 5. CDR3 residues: CASSLSGGVNNEQFF. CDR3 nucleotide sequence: TGTGCCAGCAGCCTCAGCGGGGGGGTTAACAATGAGCAGTTCTTC.

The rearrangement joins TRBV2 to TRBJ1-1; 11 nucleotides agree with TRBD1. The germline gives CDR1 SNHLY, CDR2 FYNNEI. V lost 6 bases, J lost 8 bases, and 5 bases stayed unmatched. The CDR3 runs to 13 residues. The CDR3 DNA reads TGTGCCAGCAGCATGGACAGGGGGCTAGAAGCTTTCTTT. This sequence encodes CASSMDRGLEAFF.

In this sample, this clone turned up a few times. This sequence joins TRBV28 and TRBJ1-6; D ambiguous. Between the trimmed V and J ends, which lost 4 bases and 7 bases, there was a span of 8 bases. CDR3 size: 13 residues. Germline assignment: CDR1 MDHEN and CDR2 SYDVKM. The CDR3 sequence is CASSWNRNSPLHF. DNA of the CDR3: TGTGCCAGCAGTTGGAACCGGAATTCACCCCTCCACTTT.

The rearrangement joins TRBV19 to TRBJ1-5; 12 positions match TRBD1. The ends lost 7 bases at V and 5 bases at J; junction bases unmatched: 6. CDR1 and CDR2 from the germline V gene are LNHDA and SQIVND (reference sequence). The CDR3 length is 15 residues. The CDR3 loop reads CASNTGQGAYQPQHF. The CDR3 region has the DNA TGTGCCAGTAATACGGGACAGGGGGCTTATCAGCCCCAGCATTTT.

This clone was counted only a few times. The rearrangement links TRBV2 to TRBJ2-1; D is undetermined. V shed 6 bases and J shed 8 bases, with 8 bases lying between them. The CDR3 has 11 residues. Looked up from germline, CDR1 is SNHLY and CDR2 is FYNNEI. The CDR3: CASSKWDEQFF. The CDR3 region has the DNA TGTGCCAGCAGCAAATGGGATGAGCAGTTCTTC.

CDR3 DNA sequence: TGTGCCAGCAGTTACCGCGGACATATTCTCTACGAGCAGTACTTC. The encoded protein is CASSYRGHILYEQYF. V usage is TRBV6-5 and J usage is TRBJ2-7, with TRBD1 as a possible D gene (5 bases). Trimming removed 2 bases at V and 3 bases at J, with 14 bases between. Germline V gives CDR1 MNHEY, CDR2 SVGAGI. The CDR3 loop spans 15 amino acids.

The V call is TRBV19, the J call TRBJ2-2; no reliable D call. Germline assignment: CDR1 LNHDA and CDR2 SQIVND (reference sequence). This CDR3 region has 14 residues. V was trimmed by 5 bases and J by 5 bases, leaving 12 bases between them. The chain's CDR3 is CASSLSPGTGELFF. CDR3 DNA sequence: TGTGCCAGTAGTTTGTCCCCTGGAACCGGGGAGCTGTTTTTT.

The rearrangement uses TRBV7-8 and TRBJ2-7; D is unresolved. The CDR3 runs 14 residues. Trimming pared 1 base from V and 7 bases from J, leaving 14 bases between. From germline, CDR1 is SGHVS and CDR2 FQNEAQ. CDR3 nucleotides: TGTGCCAGCAGCTTAGTCGTCGTGAATGGGGAGCAGTACTTC. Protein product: CASSLVVVNGEQYF.

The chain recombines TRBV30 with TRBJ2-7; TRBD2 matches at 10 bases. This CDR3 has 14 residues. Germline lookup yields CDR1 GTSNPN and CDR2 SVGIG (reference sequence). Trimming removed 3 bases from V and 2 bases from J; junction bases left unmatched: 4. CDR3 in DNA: TGTGCCTGGAGAGCGGGAGGGACAGCCTACGAGCAGTACTTC. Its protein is CAWRAGGTAYEQYF.

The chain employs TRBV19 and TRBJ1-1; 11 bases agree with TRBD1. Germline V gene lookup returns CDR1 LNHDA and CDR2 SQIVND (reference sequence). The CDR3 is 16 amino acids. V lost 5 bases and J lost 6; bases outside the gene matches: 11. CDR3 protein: CASSLLSGQGDPEAFF. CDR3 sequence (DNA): TGTGCCAGTAGTTTATTATCGGGACAGGGGGACCCTGAAGCTTTCTTT.

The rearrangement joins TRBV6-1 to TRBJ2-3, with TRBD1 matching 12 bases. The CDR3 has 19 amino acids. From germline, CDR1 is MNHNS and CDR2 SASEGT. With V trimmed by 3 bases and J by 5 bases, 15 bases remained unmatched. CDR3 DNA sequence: TGTGCCAGCAGTGATACATCGGGACAGGGGGCCCTACTTGGAGATACGCAGTATTTT. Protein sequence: CASSDTSGQGALLGDTQYF.

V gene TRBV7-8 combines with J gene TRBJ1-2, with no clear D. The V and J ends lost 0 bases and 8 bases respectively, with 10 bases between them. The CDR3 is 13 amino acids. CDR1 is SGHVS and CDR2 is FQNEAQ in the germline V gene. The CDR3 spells CASSLAGFGGYTF. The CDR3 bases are TGTGCCAGCAGCTTAGCAGGGTTCGGGGGCTACACCTTC.

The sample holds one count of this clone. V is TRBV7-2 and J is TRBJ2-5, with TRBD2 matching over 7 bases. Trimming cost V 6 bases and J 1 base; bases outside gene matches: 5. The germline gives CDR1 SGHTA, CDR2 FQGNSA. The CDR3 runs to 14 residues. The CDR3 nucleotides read TGTGCCAGCAGATTCTCTAGCGGCCAAGAGACCCAGTACTTC. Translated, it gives CASRFSSGQETQYF.

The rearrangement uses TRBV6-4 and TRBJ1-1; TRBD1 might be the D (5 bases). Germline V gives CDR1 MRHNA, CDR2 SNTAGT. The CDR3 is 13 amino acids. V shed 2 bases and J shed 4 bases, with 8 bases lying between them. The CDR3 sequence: CASSDGAGTEAFF. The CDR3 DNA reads TGTGCCAGCAGTGACGGGGCGGGCACTGAAGCTTTCTTT.

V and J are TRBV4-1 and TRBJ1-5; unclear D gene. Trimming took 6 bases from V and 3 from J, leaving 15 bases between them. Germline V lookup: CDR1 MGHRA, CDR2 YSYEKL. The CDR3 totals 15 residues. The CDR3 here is CASSLQWENNQPQHF. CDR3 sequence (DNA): TGCGCCAGCAGTCTACAGTGGGAAAACAATCAGCCCCAGCATTTT.

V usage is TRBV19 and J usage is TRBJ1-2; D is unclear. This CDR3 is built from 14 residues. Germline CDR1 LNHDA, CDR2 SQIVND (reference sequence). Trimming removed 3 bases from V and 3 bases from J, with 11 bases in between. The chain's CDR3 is CASSIQIGDYGYTF. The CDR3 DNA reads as TGTGCCAGTAGTATCCAGATTGGGGACTATGGCTACACCTTC. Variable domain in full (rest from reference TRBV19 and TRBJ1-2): DGGITQSPKYLFRKEGQNVTLSCEQNLNHDAMYWYRQDPGQGLRLIYYSQIVNDFQKGDIAEGYSVSREKKESFPLTVTSAQKNPTAFYLCASSIQIGDYGYTFGSGTRLTVV.

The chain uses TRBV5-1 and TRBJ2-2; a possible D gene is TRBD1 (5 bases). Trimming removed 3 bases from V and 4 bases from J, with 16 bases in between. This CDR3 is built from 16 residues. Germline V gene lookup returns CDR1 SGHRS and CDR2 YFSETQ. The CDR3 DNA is TGCGCCAGCAGCTCCCGACAGAGTAGAGGCACCGGGGAGCTGTTTTTT. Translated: CASSSRQSRGTGELFF.